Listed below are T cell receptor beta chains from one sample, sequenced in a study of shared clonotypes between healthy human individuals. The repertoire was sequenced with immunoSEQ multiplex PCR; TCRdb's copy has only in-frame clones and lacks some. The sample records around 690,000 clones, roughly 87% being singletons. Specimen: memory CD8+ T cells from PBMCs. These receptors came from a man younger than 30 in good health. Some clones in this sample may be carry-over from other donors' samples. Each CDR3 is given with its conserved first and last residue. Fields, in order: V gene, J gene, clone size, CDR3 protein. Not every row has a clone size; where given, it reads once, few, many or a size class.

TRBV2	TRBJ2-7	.	CASSVPGSDRVGTEQYF
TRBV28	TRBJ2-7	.	CASSWGSEQYF
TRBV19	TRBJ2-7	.	CASSQGARVEQYF
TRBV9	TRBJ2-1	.	CASSDSPNSGRFYNEQFF
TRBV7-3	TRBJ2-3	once	CASSPDGGEDTQYF
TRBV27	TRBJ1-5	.	CASSLLAGRNQPQHF
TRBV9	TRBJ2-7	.	CASSPGLAGGPRYEQYF
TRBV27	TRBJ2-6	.	CASSVAGYRSGANVLTF
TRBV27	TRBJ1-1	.	CASSLGVSNTEAFF
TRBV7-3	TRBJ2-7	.	CASSLVGQGVHEQYF
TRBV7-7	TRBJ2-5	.	CASSHPQGGETQYF
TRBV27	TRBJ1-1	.	CASHPEFRRPRPNTEAFF
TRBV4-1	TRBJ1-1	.	CASSRVGGVGNTEAFF
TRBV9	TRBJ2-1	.	CASSVYTSYNEQFF
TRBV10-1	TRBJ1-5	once	CASSPTFKKGNQPQHF
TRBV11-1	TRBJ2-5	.	CASSQTSGRNETQYF
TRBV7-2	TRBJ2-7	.	CASSLSGYRASYEQYF
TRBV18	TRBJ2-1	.	CASSPPTSGRPTYNEQFF
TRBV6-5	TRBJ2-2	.	CASSYRGRVVTGELFF
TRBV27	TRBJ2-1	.	CASSSSNEQFF
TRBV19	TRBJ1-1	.	CASSIKNRASTEAFF
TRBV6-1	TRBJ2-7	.	CASSDRREQYF
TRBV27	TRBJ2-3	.	CASIAGSTDTQYF
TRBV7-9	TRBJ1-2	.	CASSLSEGAHYGYTF
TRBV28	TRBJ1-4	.	CASSKQGTNEKLFF
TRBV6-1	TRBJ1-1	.	CASRTTGGNTEAFF
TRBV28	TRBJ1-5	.	CASSPEGSNQPQHF
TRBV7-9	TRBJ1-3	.	CASSSNLQQGWGNTIYF
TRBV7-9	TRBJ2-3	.	CASSLTSGKGADTQYF
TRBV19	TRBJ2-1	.	CASSIRGGGPVNEQFF
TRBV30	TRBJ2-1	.	CAWSDATSGRRVEQFF
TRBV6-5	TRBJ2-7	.	CASSYDRAAREQYF
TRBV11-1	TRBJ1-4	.	CASSSAFGQSEKLFF
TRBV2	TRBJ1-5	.	CASTQTRALRPQHF
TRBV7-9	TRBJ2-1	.	CASRALEDDEQFF
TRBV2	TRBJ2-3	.	CASSVVTGPGADTQYF
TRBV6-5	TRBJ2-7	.	CASIWRHEQYF
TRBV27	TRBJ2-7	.	CASSMGPSNYEQYF
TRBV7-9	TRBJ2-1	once	CASSLGAGGPMNEQFF
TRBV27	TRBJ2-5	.	CASSPLAGGLQETQYF
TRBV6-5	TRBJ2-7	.	CASSLGDLGYYEQYF
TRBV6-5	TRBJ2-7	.	CASSYSMFGEQYF
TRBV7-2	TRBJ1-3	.	CASSLGLSGNTIYF
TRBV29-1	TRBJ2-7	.	CSIRTGANEQYF
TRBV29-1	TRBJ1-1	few	CSVFGTEAFF
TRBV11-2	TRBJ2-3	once	CATDNLPFTGGFGTDTQYF
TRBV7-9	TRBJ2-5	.	CASTLRIGLAGPGETQYF
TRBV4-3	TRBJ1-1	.	CASSPGTGNTEAFF
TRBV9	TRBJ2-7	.	CASSVVPGSYEQYF
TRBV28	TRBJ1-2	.	CASSSSLLGSNYGYTF
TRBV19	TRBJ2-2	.	CASSIRRDQAGELFF
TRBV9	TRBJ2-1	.	CASSDSGTSYNEQFF
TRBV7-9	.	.	CASSPQMDGYEQYF
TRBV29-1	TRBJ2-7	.	CSVSDGYEQYF
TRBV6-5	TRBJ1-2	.	CASSSGQGTGYTF
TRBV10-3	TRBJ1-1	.	CAISVGLNTEAFF
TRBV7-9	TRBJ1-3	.	CASSLEVMAYSGNTIYF
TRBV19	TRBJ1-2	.	CASSSGQGDYGYTF
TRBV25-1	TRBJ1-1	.	CASSVLQATGAFF
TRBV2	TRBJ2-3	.	CASEGTRDTQYF